The subject of this entry is one T cell receptor beta chain. Its specificity is unknown. The source of the sample is a study of cytomegalovirus exposure and HLA in healthy donors. Study-wide results and limits: Researchers reported in a later analysis that a missense DCLRE1C variant was tied to TCR beta V- and J-gene trimming. Reportedly, HLA-A and HLA-B alleles of most subjects were accurately predicted from TCR beta. Prior analysis indicated that the majority of TCR beta V segments exhibited productivity approximately 90% or approximately 30% of the time.

13 Jbeta primers and 60 Vbeta primers were used for the PCR. Clones were sequenced by immunoSEQ multiplex PCR, and TCRdb holds only the in-frame ones, with some missing. This sample has some 140,000 clones, with 75% to 85% found just once. The CDR3 is 13 residues long. Trimming removed 1 base from V and 2 bases from J, with 6 bases in between. The V gene's germline CDR1 is SEHNR and CDR2 FQNEAQ (reference sequence). The chain uses TRBV7-9 and TRBJ2-7; D unclear. The source is a woman aged 40 to 50 in good health and CMV-seronegative. Sequenced input: PBMCs. Here the CDR3 reads CASSLVSPYEQYF. The CDR3 DNA reads TGTGCCAGCAGCTTAGTAAGCCCCTACGAGCAGTACTTC.